Described below is a single T cell receptor beta chain sequence and its context. Antigen unknown. The CDR3 has 13 residues. V was trimmed by 5 bases and J by 4 bases, leaving 12 bases between them. CDR1 is SGHAT, CDR2 FQNNGV, per germline. These data come from a study of T cell clones after liver transplantation. On the study more broadly: Standard immunosuppression, with no induction, continued until 12-24 months after transplant. Whole-study findings and limits: Post-transplant, graft-donor-reactive CD4 TCRbeta sequences in blood dropped significantly in most of the 8 subjects.

Assay used: immunoSEQ multiplex PCR; TCRdb lists only in-frame clones, some missing. Among about 75,000 clones listed, less than 90% were seen once. J is TRBJ2-7 and V is TRBV11-2, with D perhaps matching TRBD2 (5 bases). The source material was CD4+ T cells from blood, sampled roughly 50 months after liver transplant. The clonotype was recovered from a human patient who received a liver transplant. Among the T cells, some may be from the graft donor. CDR3 residues: CASSINGGYEQYF. CDR3 DNA: TGTGCCAGCAGCATAAACGGAGGATACGAGCAGTACTTC.